Here is one T cell receptor beta chain with its context. Its antigen is unidentified. Random hexamers served to reverse transcribe about 0.45 to 1 ug RNA. It was immunoSEQ multiplex PCR that amplified TCR beta CDR3 across 54 Vbeta and 13 Jbeta. TCRdb recomputed calls from the immunoSEQ multiplex PCR reads with MiXCR, one row per CDR3 protein. Seen here are under 200,000 distinct CDR3 sequences, approximately 95% observed once, and the top ten hold about 0.12%. The entry originates in a study of CD8 T cells in Susac syndrome. The V segment lost 10 bases and the J segment 2 bases; nucleotides outside the gene matches: 10. The length of the CDR3 is 16 residues. Germline V gene data show CDR1 as ENHRY and CDR2 as SYGVKD. Study results and limitations: The CD4+ T cell repertoires, which came from Susac syndrome patients, showed no sign of clonal expansion.

The TCR comes from a human donor with Susac syndrome. V and J are TRBV10-3 and TRBJ2-6, with TRBD1 identical over 8 bases. Sequenced material: CD4+ T cells from PBMCs. In nucleotides, the CDR3 is TGTGCCACCAAGGACAGGGTAAAGACTGGGGCCAACGTCCTGACTTTC. This sequence encodes CATKDRVKTGANVLTF.